This T cell receptor beta chain was sequenced for a study of T cell repertoires in cytomegalovirus infection. Study in general: Public signatures in TCR beta pointed to CMV infection and matching HLA type. The study's findings and limits: In two of eight donors, the top clonotype was HLA-C-restricted CMV-specific.

CDR3 length: 15 amino acids. Trimming shortened V by 5 bases and J by 0 bases, and 14 bases separated the two germline ends. CDR1 and CDR2 (germline): MDHEN, SYDVKM. TCRdb passed the reads through MiXCR, listing each CDR3 protein once. The sample has roughly 630,000 distinct CDR3 sequences, approximately 24% seen once. Regarding this clonotype: Its antigen is not identified.

The chain uses TRBV28 and TRBJ2-7; D gene ambiguous. The clonotype was recovered from a human donor in good health (CMV status not recorded). Some clones in this sample may be carry-over from other donors' samples. Sequenced sample: CD8+ T cells from PBMCs. CDR3 residues: CASSPTHGPSYEQYV. Written as DNA, the CDR3 is TGTGCCAGCAGTCCCACCCATGGGCCCTCCTACGAGCAGTACGTC.